The rows below give T cell receptor beta chains drawn from one sample of a study of Graves' ophthalmopathy and Graves' hyperthyroidism. In TCRdb, the multiplex PCR reads were re-called with MiXCR into one record per CDR3 protein. The sample holds more than 1,000,000 distinct CDR3 sequences, less than 45% seen once. What was sequenced was peripheral blood or thyroid tissue (not recorded which). The receptor source for this set is an adult man with Graves' hyperthyroidism. Both conserved end residues are part of each CDR3. Fields, in order: D gene, clone size, CDR3 length, V gene, J gene, CDR3 DNA, CDR3 protein. The D gene is left open where the match is weak. Clone size is shown for a subset of rows, as once, few, many or a class of expanded clone.

>-|-|14|TRBV6-5|TRBJ1-4
TGTGCCAGCAGTTTTCGCCAGGTCGATGAAAAACTGTTTTTT
CASSFRQVDEKLFF
>-|-|11|TRBV6-6|TRBJ1-1
TGTGCCAGCAGTTACCTGGGAGTAGCTTTCTTT
CASSYLGVAFF
>-|few|14|TRBV10-3|TRBJ2-7
TGTGCCATCAGTGAGTTCGGGACGCCCGGGGTGCAGTACTTC
CAISEFGTPGVQYF
>TRBD1|-|12|TRBV2|TRBJ2-5
TGTGCCAACCGGGACAGGAGCGGGACCCAGTACTTC
CANRDRSGTQYF
>-|many|16|TRBV24-1|TRBJ2-6
TGTGCCACCAGTGATGTAGGAGGGTCTGGGGCCAACGTCCTGACTTTC
CATSDVGGSGANVLTF
>-|many|15|TRBV7-9|TRBJ1-1
TGTGCCAGCAGCTTGCCGACCAGCCGGGGTCCTGAAGCTTTCTTT
CASSLPTSRGPEAFF
>TRBD1|-|14|TRBV15|TRBJ2-7
TGTGCCACCAGCAGGATGACAGGGTTTGGCGAGCAGTACTTC
CATSRMTGFGEQYF
>TRBD2|many|14|TRBV10-3|TRBJ2-7
TGTGCCATCAGTGGGACTAGCGGGACTTACGAGCAGTACTTC
CAISGTSGTYEQYF
>-|many|14|TRBV7-9|TRBJ2-7
TGTGCCAGCAGCTCACAGGAAAGCTCCTACGAGCAGTACTTC
CASSSQESSYEQYF
>-|-|13|TRBV10-3|TRBJ1-2
TGTGCCATCAGTGATACGGCGGGGTATGGCTACACCTTC
CAISDTAGYGYTF
>TRBD1|-|19|TRBV15|TRBJ1-3
TGTGCCACCAGCAGAGACCCCAGACAGGGGGCGAAAGCTGGAAACACCATATATTTT
CATSRDPRQGAKAGNTIYF
>-|many|15|TRBV25-1|TRBJ1-6
TGTGCCAGCAGTGAATCTGCAGGCGTCAATTCACCCCTCCACTTT
CASSESAGVNSPLHF
>TRBD2|-|20|TRBV20-1|TRBJ2-2
TGCAGTGCTCCTACCCTCCCCGGGACTAGCGGGGACGCGAACACCGGGGAGCTGTTTTTT
CSAPTLPGTSGDANTGELFF
>-|-|13|TRBV29-1|TRBJ1-2
TGCAGCGTTGAAATGGCGGGGTTCTATGGCTACACCTTC
CSVEMAGFYGYTF
>TRBD2|many|17|TRBV9|TRBJ2-5
TGTGCCAGCAGCGCCGGACTAGCGGGAGCCCTCCCAGAGACCCAGTACTTC
CASSAGLAGALPETQYF
>TRBD2|-|16|TRBV5-1|TRBJ2-7
TGCGCCAGCAGCTTGGCCGTAGCGGGAGGCGCGAGGGAGCAGTACTTC
CASSLAVAGGAREQYF
>TRBD1|many|19|TRBV2|TRBJ2-6
TGTGCCAGCAGTGTCCGGGAGAGACAGGGGGCGACAGGGGCCAACGTCCTGACTTTC
CASSVRERQGATGANVLTF
>TRBD1|many|13|TRBV2|TRBJ1-2
TGTGCCAGCGATTATTCAGGGGGCGACGGCTACACCTTC
CASDYSGGDGYTF
>-|-|13|TRBV7-8|TRBJ2-7
TGTGCCAGCAGCTTAGCAGACAGCTGCGAGCAGTACTTC
CASSLADSCEQYF
>-|-|11|TRBV20-1|TRBJ1-1
TGCAGTACTACCGGACAGTTTGAAGCTTTCTTT
CSTTGQFEAFF
>-|many|13|TRBV6-5|TRBJ2-6
TGTGCCAGCAGACCGACTGGGGCCAACGTCCTGACTTTC
CASRPTGANVLTF
>-|-|16|TRBV20-1|TRBJ2-7
TGCAGTGCCCGAAAGACCTGGCGGGACAGAGACTACGAGCAGTACTTC
CSARKTWRDRDYEQYF
>TRBD2|few|17|TRBV5-6|TRBJ2-2
TGTGCCAGCAGCCCGGGACTAGCGGGAGTTTCGGCCGGGGAGCTGTTTTTT
CASSPGLAGVSAGELFF
>TRBD1|-|15|TRBV10-3|TRBJ1-1
TGTGCCATCAGCCGACAGGGGGAGGGAGGTACTGAAGCTTTCTTT
CAISRQGEGGTEAFF
>TRBD2|-|15|TRBV10-2|TRBJ2-7
TGCGCCAGCAGTGCCGGACTAGCGGTATTCTACGAGCAGTACTTC
CASSAGLAVFYEQYF
>-|many|13|TRBV12-3/TRBV12-4|TRBJ1-5
TGTGCCAGCAGCGCTACTGGGGCTCAGCCCCAGCATTTT
CASSATGAQPQHF
>-|many|14|TRBV5-1|TRBJ1-1
TGCGCCAGCAGCCCCCCTTGGGGGAACACTGAAGCTTTCTTT
CASSPPWGNTEAFF
>-|-|16|TRBV27|TRBJ1-5
TGTGCCAGCAGTTTTCGTCCGCCCCAGAAAGATCAGCCCCAGCATTTT
CASSFRPPQKDQPQHF
>TRBD1|many|15|TRBV19|TRBJ1-2
TGTGCCAGTAGTGGACTACAGGGGGCGCGTTTTGGCTACACCTTC
CASSGLQGARFGYTF
>-|few|13|TRBV2|TRBJ2-5
TGTGCCAGCAGTCCTGGGGTGGCAGAGACCCAGTACTTC
CASSPGVAETQYF
>-|-|14|TRBV29-1|TRBJ2-7
TGCAGCGTTGAATTCCAGGACACAACCTACGAGCAGTACTTC
CSVEFQDTTYEQYF
>-|-|12|TRBV20-1|TRBJ2-6
TGCAGTGCTACCGAGGGGGCCAACGTCCTGACTTTC
CSATEGANVLTF
>-|-|16|TRBV19|TRBJ2-3
TGTGCCAGCAACCTGCGGGCAAGATCTAGCACAGATACGCAGTATTTT
CASNLRARSSTDTQYF